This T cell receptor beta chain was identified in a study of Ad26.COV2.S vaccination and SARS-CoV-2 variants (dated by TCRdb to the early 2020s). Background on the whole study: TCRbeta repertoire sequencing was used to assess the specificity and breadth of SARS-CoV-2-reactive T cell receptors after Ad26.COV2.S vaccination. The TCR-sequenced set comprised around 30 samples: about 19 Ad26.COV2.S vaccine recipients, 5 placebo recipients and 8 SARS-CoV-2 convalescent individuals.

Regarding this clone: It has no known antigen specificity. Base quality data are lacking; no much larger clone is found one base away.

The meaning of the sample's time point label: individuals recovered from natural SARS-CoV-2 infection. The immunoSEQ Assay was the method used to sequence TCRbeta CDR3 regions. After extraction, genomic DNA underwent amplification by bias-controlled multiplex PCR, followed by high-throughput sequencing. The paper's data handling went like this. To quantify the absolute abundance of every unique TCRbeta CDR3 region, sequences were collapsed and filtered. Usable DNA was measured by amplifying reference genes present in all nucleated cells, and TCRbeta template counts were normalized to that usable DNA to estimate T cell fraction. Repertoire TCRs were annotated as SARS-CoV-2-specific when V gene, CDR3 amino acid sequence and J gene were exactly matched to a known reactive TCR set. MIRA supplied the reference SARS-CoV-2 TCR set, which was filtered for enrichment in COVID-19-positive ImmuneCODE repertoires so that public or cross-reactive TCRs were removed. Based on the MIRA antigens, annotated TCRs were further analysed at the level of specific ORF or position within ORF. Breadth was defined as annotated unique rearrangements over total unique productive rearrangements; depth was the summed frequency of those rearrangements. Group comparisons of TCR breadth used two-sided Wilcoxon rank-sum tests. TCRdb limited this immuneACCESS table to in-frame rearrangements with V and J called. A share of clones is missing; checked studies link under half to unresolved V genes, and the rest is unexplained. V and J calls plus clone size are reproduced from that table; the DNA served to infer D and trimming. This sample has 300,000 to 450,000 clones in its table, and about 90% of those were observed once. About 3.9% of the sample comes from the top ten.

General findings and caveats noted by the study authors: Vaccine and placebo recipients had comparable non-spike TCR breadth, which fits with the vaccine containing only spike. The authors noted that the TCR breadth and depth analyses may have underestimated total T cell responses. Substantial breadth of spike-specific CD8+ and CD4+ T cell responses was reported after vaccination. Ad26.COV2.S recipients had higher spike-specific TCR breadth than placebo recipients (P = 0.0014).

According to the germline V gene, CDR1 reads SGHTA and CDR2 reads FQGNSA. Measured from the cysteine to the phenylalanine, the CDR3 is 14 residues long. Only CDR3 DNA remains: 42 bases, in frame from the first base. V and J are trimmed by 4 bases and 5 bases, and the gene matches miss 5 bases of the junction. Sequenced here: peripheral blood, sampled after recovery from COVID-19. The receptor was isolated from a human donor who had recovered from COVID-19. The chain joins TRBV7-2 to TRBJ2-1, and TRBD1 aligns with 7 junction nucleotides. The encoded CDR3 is CASSSRQGHNEQFF. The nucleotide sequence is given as TGTGCCAGCAGCTCAAGACAGGGACACAATGAGCAGTTCTTC.